Listed below are T cell receptor beta chains from one sample, sequenced in a study of technical replicates of blood from several donors. TCRdb keeps only in-frame clones here, not all; method: immunoSEQ multiplex PCR. The profile shows around 70,000 clones, roughly 94% of them singletons. Sequencing was carried out using T cells isolated from PBMCs. These TCRs come from a human donor in good health. The CDR3 runs from the conserved cysteine through the conserved F or W. The order of the fields is V gene, clone size, J gene, CDR3 protein. Only part of the rows carry a size: once, few, many, or a class if the clone is expanded.

>TRBV18|-|TRBJ2-7
CASSPGWASSYEQYF
>TRBV18|-|TRBJ2-7
CASSPSLGQGVNEQYF
>TRBV6-6|-|TRBJ1-5
CASSGLDTVHQPQHF
>TRBV6-1|once|TRBJ2-7
CASTNLAGGYEQYF
>TRBV25-1|-|TRBJ2-7
CASSDYGSSYEQYF
>TRBV9|-|TRBJ2-5
CASSVLAGGLQETQYF
>TRBV2|-|TRBJ1-1
CASYTQGALTEAFF
>TRBV27|once|TRBJ2-1
CASSSAGAAYNEQFF
>TRBV27|-|TRBJ2-7
CASSLGGQGLYEQYF
>TRBV30|-|TRBJ1-3
CAWSLTGWDNTIYF
>TRBV11-2|-|TRBJ1-1
CASSFLSPGEGTEAFF
>TRBV21-1|-|TRBJ1-2
CAKQGVYGYTF
>TRBV28|-|TRBJ2-7
CASTSGYHEQYF
>TRBV4-3|-|TRBJ1-1
CASSQVAGGTEAFF
>TRBV6-5|-|TRBJ1-2
CASSYSSLRGVYGYTF
>TRBV19|-|TRBJ2-1
CASSIATSGYNEQFF
>TRBV5-6|-|TRBJ1-2
CASSFMGQGGYTF
>TRBV4-1|-|TRBJ2-5
CASSQVLSGAQETQYF
>TRBV11-2|-|TRBJ2-7
CASSFGLAYEQYF
>TRBV28|-|TRBJ2-7
CASSLWGWGGPYEQYF
>TRBV4-2|-|TRBJ1-2
CASSQDRFGDGYTF
>TRBV4-2|-|TRBJ2-3
CASSLTHNTDTQYF
>TRBV2|-|TRBJ2-7
CATKTPDGSYEQYF
>TRBV5-1|-|TRBJ1-1
CASSFSLSGLTEAFF
>TRBV28|-|TRBJ2-5
CASRAGLEETQYF
>TRBV5-1|-|TRBJ2-5
CASSLDPRETQYF
>TRBV15|-|TRBJ2-3
CATSRAVSGQYF
>TRBV7-3|-|TRBJ2-2
CASSFGGARTGELFF
>TRBV7-9|-|TRBJ1-1
CASSFTDTEAFF
>TRBV9|-|TRBJ2-7
CASSVDGREQYF
>TRBV18|-|TRBJ1-1
CASSPIQGAEAFF
>TRBV10-1|-|TRBJ1-1
CASSESFTGTGKVEAFF
>TRBV27|-|TRBJ2-7
CASSLGDYEQYF
>TRBV30|-|TRBJ2-7
CAGSPDRGHEQYF
>TRBV5-1|-|TRBJ1-2
CASSAGQGTPNSNFYGYTF
>TRBV9|-|TRBJ2-5
CASSAGLAGVRGQETQYF
>TRBV6-1|-|TRBJ2-2
CASLSGRDTGELFF
>TRBV18|-|TRBJ2-7
CASSPSATYEQYF
>TRBV6-5|-|TRBJ1-1
CASSYFLGTEAFF
>TRBV19|-|TRBJ1-2
CASSPEGRRNYGYTF
>TRBV5-6|-|TRBJ2-7
CASSWNGEASGFDEQYF
>TRBV6-5|-|TRBJ1-2
CASSSFGGPLDGYTF
>TRBV4-2|-|TRBJ2-1
CASSQDPRQLYNEQFF
>TRBV7-9|-|TRBJ2-1
CASSLVIGMNNEQFF
>TRBV9|once|TRBJ2-1
CASSAWDSYNEQFF
>TRBV7-3|-|TRBJ2-7
CASTLAGGVYEQYF
>TRBV7-9|once|TRBJ1-4
CASSPEATKKLFF
>TRBV4-3|-|TRBJ2-5
CASSQSSVQETQYF
>TRBV27|-|TRBJ1-1
CAVGRVRGEAFF
>TRBV12-1|-|TRBJ2-1
CASSFGLADYNEQFF
>TRBV6-5|-|TRBJ2-7
CASRLAGVSYEQYF
>TRBV18|-|TRBJ2-7
CASTVWDSSYEQYF
>TRBV28|-|TRBJ2-7
CAVLGAYSYEQYF